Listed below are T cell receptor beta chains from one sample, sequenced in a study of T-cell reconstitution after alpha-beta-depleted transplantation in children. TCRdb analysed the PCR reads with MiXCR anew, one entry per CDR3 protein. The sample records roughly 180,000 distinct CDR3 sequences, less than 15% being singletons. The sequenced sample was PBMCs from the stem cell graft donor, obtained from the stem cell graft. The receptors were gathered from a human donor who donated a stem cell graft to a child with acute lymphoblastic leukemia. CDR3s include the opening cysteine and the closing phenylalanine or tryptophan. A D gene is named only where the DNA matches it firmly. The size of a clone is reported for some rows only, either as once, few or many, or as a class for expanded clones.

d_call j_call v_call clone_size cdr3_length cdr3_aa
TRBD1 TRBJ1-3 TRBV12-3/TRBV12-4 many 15 CASSSRNRGGNTIYF
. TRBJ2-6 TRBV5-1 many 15 CASSLVIDGANVLTF
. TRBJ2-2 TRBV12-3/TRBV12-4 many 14 CASRSGMNTGELFF
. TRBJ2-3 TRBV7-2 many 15 CASSLFRVSTDTQYF
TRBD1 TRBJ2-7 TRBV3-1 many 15 CASSHEGAMGYEQYF
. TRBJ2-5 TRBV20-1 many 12 CSAVQTQETQYF
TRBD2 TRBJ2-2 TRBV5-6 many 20 CASSLEGPTLGLVNTGELFF
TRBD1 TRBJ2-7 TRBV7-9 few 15 CASSDLGTGVYEQYF
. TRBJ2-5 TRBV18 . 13 CASSPPPRETQYF
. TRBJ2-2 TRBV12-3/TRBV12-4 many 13 CASSSRVFGELFF
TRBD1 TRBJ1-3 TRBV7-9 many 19 CASSLALGWRDSSGNTIYF
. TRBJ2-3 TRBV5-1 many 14 CASSLSYGEDTQYF
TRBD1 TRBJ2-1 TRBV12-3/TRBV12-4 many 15 CASSSLRQGYNEQFF
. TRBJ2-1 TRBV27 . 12 CASSLHTGEQFF
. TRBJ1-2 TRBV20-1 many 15 CSASGFEQGNYGYTF
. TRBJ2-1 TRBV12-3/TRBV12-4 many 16 CASSLGTGGAYNEQFF
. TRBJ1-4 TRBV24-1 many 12 CATSDAHRKLFF
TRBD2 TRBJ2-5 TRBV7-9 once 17 CASSLGSGRWIMETQYF
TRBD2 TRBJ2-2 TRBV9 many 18 CASSTWTSGYANTGELFF
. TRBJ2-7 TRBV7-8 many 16 CASSLTPTLAGYEQYF
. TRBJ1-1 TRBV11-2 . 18 CASSSPHLAANMNTEAFF